This entry features one TCR beta chain sequence. In the study's own analysis: Estimated nucleated cell counts came from reference gene primer amplification. TCRdb keeps only in-frame clones here, not all; method: immunoSEQ multiplex PCR. That table supplies the V and J calls and clone size; D and trimming were determined from the DNA. The table records roughly 86,000 clones, about 88% of them present only once. This sample stems from a study of blood T cell repertoires in COVID-19. Study-level background: COVID-19 samples from acute and convalescent phases originated in the United States, Italy and Spain. Sample material is recorded as cDNA or gDNA derived from T cells, B-cell-depleted T cells, or PBMCs.

The sequence came from a man aged 40-55 years with acute or convalescent COVID-19. Sequenced material: peripheral blood.

The CDR3 DNA follows: TGTGCCAGCAGCCCCCGGCCTTTAGCATCCGATCAGCCCCAGCATTTT. This gives the protein CASSPRPLASDQPQHF. The chain employs TRBV3-1 (or the pseudogene TRBV3-2) and TRBJ1-5; D unclear. In germline, CDR1 is LGHDT, CDR2 YNNKEL (reference sequence). The CDR3 runs 16 residues. The ends were cut back, 4 bases at V and 5 bases at J, with 18 bases in the middle.